This T cell receptor (beta chain) derives from a study of blood T cell repertoires in COVID-19. Overall study context: Italy, Spain and the United States were the sources of the convalescent and acute COVID-19 samples.

V was clipped by 4 bases and J by 8 bases, with 17 bases between them. The CDR3 runs 14 residues. In germline, CDR1 is MNHEY, CDR2 SMNVEV (reference sequence). Individuals drawn from about 26 US areas were roughly 18 to 95 years old. Each recovered donor of Cohort 3 presented with two negative PCRs, clearance, or symptom resolution. Only in-frame clones appear in the TCRdb table, and some are missing; sequencing was by immunoSEQ multiplex PCR. The sample lists about 380,000 clones, about 89% occurring once. This chain links TRBV27 with TRBJ1-2, with a tentative D call TRBD1 (5 bases). The clonotype was recovered from a man aged 25-40 years who had recovered from COVID-19. Sequencing was done on a sample of PBMCs or T cells enriched from blood (not recorded which). Written as DNA, the CDR3 is TGTGCCAGCAGTTCCCTTTCGGCGGGACGGGGCTACACCTTC. It is translated as CASSSLSAGRGYTF.